This record looks at one T cell receptor beta chain sequence and its context. Its matching antigen is unknown. Assay: immunoSEQ multiplex PCR; the TCRdb copy retains only in-frame clones and omits some. The sample includes under 110,000 clones, approximately 87% of them seen just once. The record originates from a study of radiotherapy plus CTLA-4 blockade in lung cancer. Notes on the study in general: Tumor-origin TCR clones grew in blood after radiotherapy plus ipilimumab.

The receptor was isolated from a human donor with non-small cell lung cancer that progressed on radiotherapy plus ipilimumab. Some clones in this sample may be carry-over from other donors' samples. The material was peripheral blood, obtained from a patient treated with radiotherapy plus ipilimumab.

The CDR3 nucleotides are TGCGCCAGCAGCCAAGGATGGACAGGCTCTGGAAACACCATATATTTT. This encodes CASSQGWTGSGNTIYF. The chain employs TRBV4-3 and TRBJ1-3; TRBD1 agrees at 7 bases. The J segment lost 0 bases and the V segment lost 1 base, leaving 3 bases of the junction unmatched. CDR1 LGHNA and CDR2 YSLEER come from the germline V gene. This CDR3 is 16 amino acids long.